Reported below is one T cell receptor beta chain. The target of this receptor is not known. The record has no base qualities; no much larger clone is one base away. A FACSAria II was used to sort memory CD4+ T cells, defined as single viable CD3+CD4+CD8-CD45RO+ cells. To determine CMV serostatus, a Roche Elecsys assay was used that detects serum IgG against CMV pp150, pp28, p38 and p52. Following thawing, total CD4+ T cells were enriched through positive selection using CD4 magnetic microbeads. The samples came from a different study that was designed specifically to examine the CD4+ T cell memory repertoire. Peripheral blood mononuclear cells were isolated and cryopreserved according to standard operating procedures, and serum was kept at -80 degrees C. The staining used CD3-PerCP (BW264/56), CD4-APC (RPA-T4), CD45RO-PE (UCHT1) and CD8-Pacific Orange (3B5) antibodies, and Sytox blue was used to exclude non-viable cells.

These data belong to a study of memory CD4+ T cells and cytomegalovirus serostatus (dated by TCRdb to the late 2010s). Looking at the study overall: A total of roughly 33 healthy Belgian adults, of whom 9 were CMV seropositive and roughly 24 were CMV seronegative, were included in the cohort. CD4+ memory TCRbeta repertoires of a Belgian cohort with known cytomegalovirus serostatus were sequenced in order to replicate a published TCR-based CMV serostatus classifier. The paper as a whole reports these results and caveats: The results were interpreted as suggesting that the CMV-associated TCR signature is largely present in the CD4+ memory repertoire. On the Belgian cohort, the classifier based on the original framework reached a median bootstrapped AUC of 0.95, with a 95% CI of 0.76-1.00. Only CD4+CD45RO+ memory cells were sequenced, in contrast to the original study, in which naive and memory CD4+ and CD8+ populations were covered. Among the 150 to 200 previously reported CMV-associated TCRbeta sequences, about 71 showed up in the CD4+ memory repertoires, with each one found in between one and five individuals. For CMV serostatus prediction, a median bootstrapped AUC of 0.95 was reached with the original framework, and a median bootstrapped AUC of around 0.9 was reached with a US-trained random forest.

Trimming takes 5 bases off V and 0 bases off J; junction bases not matched to a gene: 18. Based on the germline V gene (reference sequence), the CDR1 and CDR2 sequences are MNHEY and SMNVEV. Including cysteine and phenylalanine, the CDR3 has 19 amino acids. Only CDR3 DNA remains: 57 bases, in frame from the first base. Genomic DNA was extracted from sorted cells with the Quick-DNA Microprep Kit. Amplification of TCRbeta DNA was done with the immunoSEQ hsTCRbeta kit, following the protocol from the manufacturer. An Illumina MiSeq instrument was used to sequence the TCRbeta libraries. The paper's processing steps were these. After out-of-frame sequences were removed, 2,204,828 distinct TCRbeta sequences remained, averaging around 67,000 per individual. Each individual was scored using the number of some 160 previously reported CMV-associated TCRbeta sequences that the individual carried and the total number of productive distinct TCRbeta sequences. A beta-binomial model was reimplemented in Python, and scikit-learn random forests with default parameters were trained on data from the US cohort. Classifier performance on the Belgian cohort was summarized as median AUC with percentile confidence intervals over 10,000 bootstrap iterations. TCRdb took over this immuneACCESS table, retaining in-frame rearrangements with V and J assigned. Such tables are incomplete; in checked studies, under half of the missing clones stem from an unresolved V gene, and the remainder is unexplained. V, J and clone size are taken as reported in that table, and D and trimming were inferred from the DNA itself. The sample data list 50,000 or so clones, and approximately 83% of these were observed just once. The ten largest clones add up to less than 0.6% of the sample.

In this chain, TRBV27 is recombined with TRBJ2-7, with 8 bases matching TRBD1. Sequenced: memory CD4+ T cells from blood. The receptor comes from an adult in good health and CMV-seronegative. The DNA sequence is TGTGCCAGCAGTAGGCAAAGGACAGGGACAAACCCCCGCTCCTACGAGCAGTACTTC. This is translated as CASSRQRTGTNPRSYEQYF.